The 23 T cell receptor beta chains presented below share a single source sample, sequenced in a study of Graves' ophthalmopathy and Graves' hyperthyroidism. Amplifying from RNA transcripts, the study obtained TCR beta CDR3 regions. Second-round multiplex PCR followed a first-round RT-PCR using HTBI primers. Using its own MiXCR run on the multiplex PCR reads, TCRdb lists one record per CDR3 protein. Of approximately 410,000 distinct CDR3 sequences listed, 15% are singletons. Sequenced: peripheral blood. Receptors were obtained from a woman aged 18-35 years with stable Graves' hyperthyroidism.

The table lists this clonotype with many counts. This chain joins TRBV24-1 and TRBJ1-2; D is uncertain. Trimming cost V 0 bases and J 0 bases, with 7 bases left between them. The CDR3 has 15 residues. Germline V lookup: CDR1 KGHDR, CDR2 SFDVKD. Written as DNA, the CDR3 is TGTGCCACCAGTGATTTGGGAGCTCCTAACTATGGCTACACCTTC. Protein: CATSDLGAPNYGYTF.

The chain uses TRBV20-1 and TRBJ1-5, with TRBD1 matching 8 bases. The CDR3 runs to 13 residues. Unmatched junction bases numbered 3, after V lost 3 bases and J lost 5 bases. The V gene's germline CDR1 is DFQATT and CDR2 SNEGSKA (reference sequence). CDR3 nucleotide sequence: TGCAGTGCTAGGGACAGGGTATATCAGCCCCAGCATTTT. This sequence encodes CSARDRVYQPQHF.

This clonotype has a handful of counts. CDR3 DNA: TGTGCCAGCTCTCCGGACCGGGACACCATATATTTT. It is translated as CASSPDRDTIYF. This chain joins TRBV18 and TRBJ1-3; D remains ambiguous. Germline loops: CDR1 KGHSH, CDR2 LQKENI. The CDR3 length is 12 residues. Trimming pared 6 bases from V and 8 bases from J, leaving 11 bases between.

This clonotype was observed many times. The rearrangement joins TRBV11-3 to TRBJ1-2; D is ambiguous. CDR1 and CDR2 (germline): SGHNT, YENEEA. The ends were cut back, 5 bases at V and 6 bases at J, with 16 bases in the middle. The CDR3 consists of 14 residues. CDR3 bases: TGTGCCAGCAGCCGCGGCGGTTACTCGGATGGCTACACCTTC. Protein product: CASSRGGYSDGYTF.

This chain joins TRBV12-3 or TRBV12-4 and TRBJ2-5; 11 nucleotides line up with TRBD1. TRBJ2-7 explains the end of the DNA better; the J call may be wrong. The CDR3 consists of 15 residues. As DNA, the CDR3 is TGTGCCAGCAGTTGGGGACAGGGGGTTGGGTACGAGCAGTACTTC. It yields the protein CASSWGQGVGYEQYF.

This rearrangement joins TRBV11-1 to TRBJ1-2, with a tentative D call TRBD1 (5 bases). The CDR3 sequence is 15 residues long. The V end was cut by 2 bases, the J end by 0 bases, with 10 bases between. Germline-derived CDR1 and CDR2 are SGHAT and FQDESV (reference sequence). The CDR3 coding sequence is TGTGCCAGCAGCTTAAACGGGGGTCCTAACTATGGCTACACCTTC. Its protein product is CASSLNGGPNYGYTF.

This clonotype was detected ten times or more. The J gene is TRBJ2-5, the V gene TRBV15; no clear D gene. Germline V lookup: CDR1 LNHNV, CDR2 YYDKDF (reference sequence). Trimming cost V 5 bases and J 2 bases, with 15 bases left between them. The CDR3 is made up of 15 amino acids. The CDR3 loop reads CATSSKPGPQETQYF. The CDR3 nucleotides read TGTGCCACCAGCTCAAAACCCGGGCCGCAAGAGACCCAGTACTTC.

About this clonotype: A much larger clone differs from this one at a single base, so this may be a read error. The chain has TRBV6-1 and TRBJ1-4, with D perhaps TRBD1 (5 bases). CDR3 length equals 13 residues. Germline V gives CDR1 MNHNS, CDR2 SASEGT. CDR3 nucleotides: TGTGCCACTAGGAGGGGAGGCGATGAAAAACTGTCTTTT. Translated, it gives CATRRGGDEKLSF.

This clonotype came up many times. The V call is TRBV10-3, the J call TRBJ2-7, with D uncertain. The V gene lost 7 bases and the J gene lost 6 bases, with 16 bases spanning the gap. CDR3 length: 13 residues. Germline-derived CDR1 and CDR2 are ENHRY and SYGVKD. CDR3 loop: CAINTARSGEQYF. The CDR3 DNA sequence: TGTGCCATCAACACGGCCAGGTCTGGCGAGCAGTACTTC.

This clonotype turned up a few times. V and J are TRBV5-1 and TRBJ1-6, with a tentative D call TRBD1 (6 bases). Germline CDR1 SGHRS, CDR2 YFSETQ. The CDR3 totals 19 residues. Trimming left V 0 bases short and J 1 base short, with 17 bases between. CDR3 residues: CASSLDSGQPSSYNSPLHF. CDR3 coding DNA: TGCGCCAGCAGCTTGGATTCTGGACAGCCTAGTTCCTATAATTCACCCCTCCACTTT.

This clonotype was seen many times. The DNA for the CDR3 is TGTGCCAGCAGTTTTAGCGGGGTGGTTAACGAGCAGTACTTC. As protein: CASSFSGVVNEQYF. The chain recombines TRBV6-2 or TRBV6-3 with TRBJ2-7, with 8 bases that match TRBD2. The V segment lost 4 bases and the J segment 5 bases; nucleotides outside the gene matches: 7. CDR1 and CDR2 (germline): MNHEY, SVGEGT. CDR3 size: 14 residues.

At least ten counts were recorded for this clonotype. CDR3 in amino acids: CASRPGGGGYGYTF. DNA for the CDR3: TGTGCCAGCAGGCCCGGGGGGGGCGGCTATGGCTACACCTTC. V and J are TRBV27 and TRBJ1-2; tentatively, D is TRBD1 (6 bases). V lost 6 bases and J lost 4, with 15 bases in between. Germline V gene lookup returns CDR1 MNHEY and CDR2 SMNVEV (reference sequence). The CDR3 contains 14 residues.

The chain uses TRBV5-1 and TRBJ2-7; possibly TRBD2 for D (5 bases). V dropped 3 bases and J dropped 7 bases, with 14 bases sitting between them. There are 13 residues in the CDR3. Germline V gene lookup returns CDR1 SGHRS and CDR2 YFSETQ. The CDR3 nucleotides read TGCGCCAGCAGCTCGAGTGCTACGGGGGAGCAGTACTTC. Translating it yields CASSSSATGEQYF.

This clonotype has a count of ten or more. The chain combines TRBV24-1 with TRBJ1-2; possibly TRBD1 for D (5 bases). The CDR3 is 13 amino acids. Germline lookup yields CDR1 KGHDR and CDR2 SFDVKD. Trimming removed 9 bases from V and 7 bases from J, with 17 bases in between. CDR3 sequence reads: CATGPGEGLGYTF. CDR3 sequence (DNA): TGTGCCACCGGCCCAGGTGAGGGGCTTGGCTACACCTTC.

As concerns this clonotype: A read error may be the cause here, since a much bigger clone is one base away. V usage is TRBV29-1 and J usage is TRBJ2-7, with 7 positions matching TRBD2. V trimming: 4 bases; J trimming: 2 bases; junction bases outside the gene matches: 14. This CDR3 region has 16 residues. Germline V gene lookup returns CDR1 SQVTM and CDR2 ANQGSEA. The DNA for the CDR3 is TGCAGCGTTGGGGGGGGACCTCCTAACAGTGCCTACGAGCAGTACTTC. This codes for CSVGGGPPNSAYEQYF.

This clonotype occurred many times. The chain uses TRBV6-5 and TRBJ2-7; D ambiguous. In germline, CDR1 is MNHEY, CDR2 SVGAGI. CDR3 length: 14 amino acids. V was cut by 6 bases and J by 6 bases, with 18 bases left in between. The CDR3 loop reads CASSPPGRRTEQYF. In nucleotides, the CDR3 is TGTGCCAGCAGCCCCCCCGGCCGACGAACCGAGCAGTACTTC.

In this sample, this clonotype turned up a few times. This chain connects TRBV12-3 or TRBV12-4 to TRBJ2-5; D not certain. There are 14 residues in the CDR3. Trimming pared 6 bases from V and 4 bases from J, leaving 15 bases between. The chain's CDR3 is CASSPGPDLETQYF. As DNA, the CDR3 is TGTGCCAGCAGCCCCGGACCTGACCTAGAGACCCAGTACTTC.

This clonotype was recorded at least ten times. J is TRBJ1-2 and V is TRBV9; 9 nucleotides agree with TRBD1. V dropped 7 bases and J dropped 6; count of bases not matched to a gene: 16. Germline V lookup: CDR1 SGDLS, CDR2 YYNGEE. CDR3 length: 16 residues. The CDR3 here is CASGSGTGRTSHGYTF. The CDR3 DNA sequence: TGTGCCAGCGGTTCGGGGACAGGGAGAACGTCTCATGGCTACACCTTC.

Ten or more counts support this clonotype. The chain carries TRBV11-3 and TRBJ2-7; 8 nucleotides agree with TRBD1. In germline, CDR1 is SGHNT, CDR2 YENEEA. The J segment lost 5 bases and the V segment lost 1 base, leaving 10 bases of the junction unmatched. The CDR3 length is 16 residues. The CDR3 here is CASSLGLTGGGHEQYF. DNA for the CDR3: TGTGCCAGCAGCTTAGGTCTAACAGGGGGTGGACACGAGCAGTACTTC.

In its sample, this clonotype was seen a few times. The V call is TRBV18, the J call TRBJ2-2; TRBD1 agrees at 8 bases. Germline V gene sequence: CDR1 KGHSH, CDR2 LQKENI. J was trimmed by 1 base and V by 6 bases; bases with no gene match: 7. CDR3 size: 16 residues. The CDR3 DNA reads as TGTGCCAGCTCCAGCCCCAGGGGGCTGAACACCGGGGAGCTGTTTTTT. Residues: CASSSPRGLNTGELFF.

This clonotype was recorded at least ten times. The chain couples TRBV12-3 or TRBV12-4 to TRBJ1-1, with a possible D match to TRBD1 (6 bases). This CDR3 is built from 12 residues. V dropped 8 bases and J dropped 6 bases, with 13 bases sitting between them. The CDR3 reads CASARGGAEAFF. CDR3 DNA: TGTGCCAGCGCCAGGGGAGGGGCTGAAGCTTTCTTT.

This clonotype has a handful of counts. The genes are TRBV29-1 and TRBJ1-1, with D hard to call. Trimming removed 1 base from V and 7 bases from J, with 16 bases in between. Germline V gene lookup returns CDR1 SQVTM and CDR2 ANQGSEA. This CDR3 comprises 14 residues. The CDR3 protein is CSVEAWGTRDEAFF. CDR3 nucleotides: TGCAGCGTTGAAGCTTGGGGAACCCGGGATGAAGCTTTCTTT.

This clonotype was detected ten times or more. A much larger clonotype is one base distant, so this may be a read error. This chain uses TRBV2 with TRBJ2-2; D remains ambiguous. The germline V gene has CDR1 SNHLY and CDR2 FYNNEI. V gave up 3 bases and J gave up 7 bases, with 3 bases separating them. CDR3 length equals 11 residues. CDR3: CASSDSGELFF. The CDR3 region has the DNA TGTGCCAGCAGTGACAGCGGGGAGCTGTTTTTT.